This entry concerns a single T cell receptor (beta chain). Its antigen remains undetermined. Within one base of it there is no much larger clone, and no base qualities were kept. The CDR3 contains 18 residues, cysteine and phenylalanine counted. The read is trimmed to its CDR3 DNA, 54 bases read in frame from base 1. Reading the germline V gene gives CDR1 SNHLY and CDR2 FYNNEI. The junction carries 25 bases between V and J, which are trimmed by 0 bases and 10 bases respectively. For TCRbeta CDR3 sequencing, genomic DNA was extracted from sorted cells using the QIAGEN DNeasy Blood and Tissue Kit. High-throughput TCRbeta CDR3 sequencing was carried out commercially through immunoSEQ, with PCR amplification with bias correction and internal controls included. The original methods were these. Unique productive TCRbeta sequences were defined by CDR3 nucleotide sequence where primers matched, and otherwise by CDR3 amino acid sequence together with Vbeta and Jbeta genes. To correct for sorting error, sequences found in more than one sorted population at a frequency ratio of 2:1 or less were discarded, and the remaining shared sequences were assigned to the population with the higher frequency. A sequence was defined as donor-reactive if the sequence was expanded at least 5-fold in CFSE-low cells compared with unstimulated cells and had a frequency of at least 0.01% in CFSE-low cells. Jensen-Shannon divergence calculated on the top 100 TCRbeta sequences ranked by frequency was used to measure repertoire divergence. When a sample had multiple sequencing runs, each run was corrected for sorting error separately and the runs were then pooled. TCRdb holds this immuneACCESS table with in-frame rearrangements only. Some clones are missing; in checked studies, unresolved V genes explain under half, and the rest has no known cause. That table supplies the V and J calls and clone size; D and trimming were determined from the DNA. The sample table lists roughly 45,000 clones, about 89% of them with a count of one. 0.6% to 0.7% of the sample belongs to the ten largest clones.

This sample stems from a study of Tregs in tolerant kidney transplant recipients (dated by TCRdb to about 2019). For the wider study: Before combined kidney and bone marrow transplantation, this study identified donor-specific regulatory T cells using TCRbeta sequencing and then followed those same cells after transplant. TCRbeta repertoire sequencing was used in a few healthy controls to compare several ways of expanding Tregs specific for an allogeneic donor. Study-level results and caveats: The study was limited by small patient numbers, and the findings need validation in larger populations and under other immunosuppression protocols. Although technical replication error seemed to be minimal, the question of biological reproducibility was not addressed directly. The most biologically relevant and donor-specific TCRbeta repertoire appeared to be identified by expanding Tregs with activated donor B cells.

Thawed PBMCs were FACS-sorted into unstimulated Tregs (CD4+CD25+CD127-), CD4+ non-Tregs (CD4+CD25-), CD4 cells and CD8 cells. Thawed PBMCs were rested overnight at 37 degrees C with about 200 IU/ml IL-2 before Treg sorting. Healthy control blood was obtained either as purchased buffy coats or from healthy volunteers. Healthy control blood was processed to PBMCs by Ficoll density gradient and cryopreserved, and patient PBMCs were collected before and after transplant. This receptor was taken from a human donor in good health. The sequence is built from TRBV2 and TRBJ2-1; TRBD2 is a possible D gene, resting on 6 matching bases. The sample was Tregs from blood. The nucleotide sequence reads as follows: TGTGCCAGCAGTGAAGCGCTTGGAGCGGGTCACAAGATCGGAGAGCAGTTCTTC. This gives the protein CASSEALGAGHKIGEQFF.